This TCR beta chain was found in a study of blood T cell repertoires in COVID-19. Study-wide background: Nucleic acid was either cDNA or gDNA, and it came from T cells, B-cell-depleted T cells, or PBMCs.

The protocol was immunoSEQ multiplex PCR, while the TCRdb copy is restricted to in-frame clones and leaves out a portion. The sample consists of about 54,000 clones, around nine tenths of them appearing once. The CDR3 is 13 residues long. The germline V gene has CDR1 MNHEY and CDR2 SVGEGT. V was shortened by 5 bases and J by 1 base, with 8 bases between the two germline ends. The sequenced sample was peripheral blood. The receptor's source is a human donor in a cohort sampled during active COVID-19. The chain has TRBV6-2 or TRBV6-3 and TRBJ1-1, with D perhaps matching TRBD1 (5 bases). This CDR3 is CASSRQSNTEAFF. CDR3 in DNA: TGTGCCAGCAGTCGACAGTCGAACACTGAAGCTTTCTTT.